Listed here are 20 T cell receptor beta chains from one sample, sequenced in a study of cytomegalovirus exposure and HLA in healthy donors. TCRdb keeps only in-frame clones here, not all; method: immunoSEQ multiplex PCR. The data show some 140,000 clones, with approximately 82% seen just once and roughly 29% held by the top ten. Source material: PBMCs. These receptor sequences come from a man aged 25 to 40 in good health and CMV-seropositive.

The rearrangement uses TRBV4-2 and TRBJ2-3; the D is unclear. Per germline, CDR1 LGHNA and CDR2 YNFKEQ. The CDR3 has 17 residues. V dropped 1 base and J dropped 6 bases, with 20 bases sitting between them. The CDR3 reads CASSQGLSTPMADTQYF. CDR3 DNA: TGTGCCAGCAGCCAAGGGCTTAGCACCCCCATGGCGGATACGCAGTATTTT.

This clone has more than one count but fewer than ten. CDR3 region: CASSNTGGLQPQHF. Written as DNA, the CDR3 is TGTGCCAGTAGTAACACAGGGGGTCTACAGCCCCAGCATTTT. This sequence joins TRBV19 and TRBJ1-5; 8 positions match TRBD1. The CDR3 covers 14 residues. CDR1 and CDR2 from the germline V gene are LNHDA and SQIVND (reference sequence). Trimming at V came to 4 bases and at J to 7 bases, leaving 6 bases not matched to a gene.

The chain couples TRBV10-3 to TRBJ1-1, with 10 bases matching TRBD1. This CDR3 contains 16 residues. Germline CDR1 reads ENHRY; CDR2 reads SYGVKD. The trim removed 2 bases at V and 3 bases at J, leaving 6 bases unmatched. The CDR3 nucleotides read TGTGCCATCAGTGAGCGGGACAGGGGATCGGACACTGAAGCTTTCTTT. Translating it yields CAISERDRGSDTEAFF.

Concerning this clone itself: This sample also contains other DNA sequences that code for the same CDR3. This chain uses TRBV5-1 with TRBJ2-5; 8 positions match TRBD1. Trimming took 4 bases from V and 2 from J; bases not matched to a gene: 1. Per germline, CDR1 SGHRS and CDR2 YFSETQ. The CDR3 consists of 13 residues. CDR3 coding DNA: TGCGCCAGCAGCAGGACAGGGCAAGAGACCCAGTACTTC. This gives the protein CASSRTGQETQYF.

This sequence joins TRBV9 and TRBJ2-2, with a tentative D call TRBD1 (5 bases). CDR3 length: 13 amino acids. With 2 bases removed from V and 6 bases from J, the gap between germline ends came to 8 bases. The germline gives CDR1 SGDLS, CDR2 YYNGEE. The CDR3 bases are TGTGCCAGCAGCGTGGGGCCCCCCGGGGAGCTGTTTTTT. Amino acid sequence: CASSVGPPGELFF.

The J gene is TRBJ2-7, the V gene TRBV5-1; perhaps TRBD2 as D (7 bases). Germline V gene lookup returns CDR1 SGHRS and CDR2 YFSETQ. V was cut by 0 bases and J by 6 bases, with 13 bases left in between. This CDR3 is 14 amino acids long. DNA of the CDR3: TGCGCCAGCAGCTTGGTTCGGGGGGCGGTCGAGCAGTACTTC. Translated, it gives CASSLVRGAVEQYF.

The V gene is TRBV6-5, the J gene TRBJ2-7; possible D gene TRBD1, 6 bases. Looked up from germline, CDR1 is MNHEY and CDR2 is SVGAGI. Between the trimmed V and J ends, which lost 3 bases and 2 bases, there was a span of 8 bases. CDR3 length: 13 amino acids. The CDR3 spells CASSYGTTYEQYF. DNA for the CDR3: TGTGCCAGCAGTTATGGGACAACCTACGAGCAGTACTTC.

V usage is TRBV27 and J usage is TRBJ2-3, with D perhaps matching TRBD2 (6 bases). The CDR3 extends over 17 amino acids. Between the trimmed V and J ends, which lost 5 bases and 4 bases, there was a span of 22 bases. Germline CDR1 is MNHEY and CDR2 is SMNVEV (reference sequence). DNA of the CDR3: TGTGCCAGCAGTACCCGGGACGGGCGGGGTAGGGCAGATACGCAGTATTTT. Its protein is CASSTRDGRGRADTQYF.

CDR3: CASSVGSGGEKLFF. In nucleotides, the CDR3 is TGTGCCAGCAGCGTAGGCTCAGGGGGTGAAAAACTGTTTTTT. The chain carries TRBV9 and TRBJ1-4; 7 bases match TRBD1. The CDR3 is 14 residues long. Germline V lookup: CDR1 SGDLS, CDR2 YYNGEE. With V trimmed by 0 bases and J by 7 bases, 3 bases remained unmatched. The complete variable domain, with remaining parts taken from reference TRBV9 and TRBJ1-4, reads DSGVTQTPKHLITATGQRVTLRCSPRSGDLSVYWYQQSLDQGLQFLIQYYNGEERAKGNILERFSAQQFPDLHSELNLSSLELGDSALYFCASSVGSGGEKLFFGSGTQLSVL.

The chain links TRBV5-1 to TRBJ2-7, with D maybe TRBD2 (7 bases). The CDR3 runs to 15 residues. Trimming removed 5 bases from V and 6 bases from J, with 21 bases in between. CDR1 and CDR2 (germline): SGHRS, YFSETQ. As DNA, the CDR3 is TGCGCCAGCAGACTAGTAGGAGGGGGGGCCGGCGAGCAGTACTTC. Translating it yields CASRLVGGGAGEQYF.

The chain joins TRBV18 to TRBJ2-7; maybe TRBD2 (6 bases). Germline lookup yields CDR1 KGHSH and CDR2 LQKENI. The V and J ends lost 2 bases and 6 bases respectively, with 14 bases between them. This CDR3 has 14 amino acids. DNA of the CDR3: TGTGCCAGCTCACCAGGAGGGTTTGATATCGAGCAGTACTTC. This encodes CASSPGGFDIEQYF.

The V gene is TRBV27, the J gene TRBJ1-1, with a tentative D call TRBD1 (5 bases). From germline, CDR1 is MNHEY and CDR2 SMNVEV (reference sequence). The CDR3 sequence is 13 residues long. Deletions cut 4 bases from V and 11 bases from J, with 17 bases between. CDR3 amino acids: CASSSHPGLNAFF. CDR3 nucleotides: TGTGCCAGCAGTTCCCATCCAGGGTTAAACGCTTTCTTT.

V is TRBV4-2 and J is TRBJ2-2, with 7 bases that match TRBD2. After removal of 6 bases from V and 0 bases from J, the junction contained 4 bases not matched to a gene. CDR1 is LGHNA, CDR2 YNFKEQ, per germline. The length of the CDR3 is 15 residues. This CDR3 reads CASRVSGTNTGELFF. In DNA, the CDR3 is TGTGCCAGCAGGGTCAGCGGGACGAACACCGGGGAGCTGTTTTTT.

The sample holds one count of this clone. The CDR3 reads CASSKSDRENTEAFF. In DNA, the CDR3 is TGTGCCAGCTCCAAATCGGACAGGGAGAACACTGAAGCTTTCTTT. The chain couples TRBV18 to TRBJ1-1; 8 bases match TRBD1. The V segment lost 6 bases and the J segment 1 base; nucleotides outside the gene matches: 7. The CDR3 consists of 15 residues. Per germline, CDR1 KGHSH and CDR2 LQKENI.

The chain recombines TRBV5-1 with TRBJ2-2; 7 nucleotides match TRBD1. CDR3 length: 16 residues. V lost 5 bases to trimming and J lost 2 bases; unmatched junction nucleotides: 9. Germline loops: CDR1 SGHRS, CDR2 YFSETQ. The CDR3 DNA follows: TGCGCCAGCAGTCCGAGCTGGACAGGTAACACCGGGGAGCTGTTTTTT. Translating it yields CASSPSWTGNTGELFF.

This clone appeared a single time. CDR3 amino acids: CATSSGTGNTDTQYF. In DNA form, the CDR3 reads TGTGCCACCTCCTCCGGGACAGGGAACACAGATACGCAGTATTTT. V is TRBV18 and J is TRBJ2-3; the match to TRBD1 covers 9 bases. Looked up from germline, CDR1 is KGHSH and CDR2 is LQKENI. CDR3 length equals 15 residues. Trimming took 10 bases from V and 2 from J; bases not matched to a gene: 10.

This chain's CDR3 is CASSLGQANYEQYF. The CDR3 DNA reads as TGCGCCAGCAGCTTGGGGCAGGCTAACTACGAGCAGTACTTC. This chain connects TRBV5-1 to TRBJ2-7; D not certain. CDR1 is SGHRS, CDR2 YFSETQ, per germline. V was shortened by 0 bases and J by 3 bases, with 10 bases between the two germline ends. This CDR3 spans 14 amino acids.

This chain links TRBV7-2 with TRBJ1-2; 7 positions match TRBD1. In germline, CDR1 is SGHTA, CDR2 FQGNSA. The CDR3 runs to 13 residues. V dropped 6 bases and J dropped 6; count of bases not matched to a gene: 7. CDR3: CASRGTASDGYTF. The CDR3 bases are TGTGCCAGCAGAGGGACAGCTAGTGATGGCTACACCTTC.

This clone was seen a few times. This sequence joins TRBV7-2 and TRBJ1-2; D is perhaps TRBD1 (6 bases). This CDR3 contains 13 residues. V was cut by 1 base and J by 6 bases, with 9 bases left in between. Germline V CDR1 and CDR2: SGHTA, FQGNSA. DNA of the CDR3: TGTGCCAGCAGCTTAGTGTCAGGGGATGGCTACACCTTC. Protein: CASSLVSGDGYTF.

The chain has TRBV6-4 and TRBJ1-2; perhaps TRBD1 as D (5 bases). Germline values: CDR1 MRHNA, CDR2 SNTAGT. Trimming stripped 0 bases from V and 4 bases from J, with 12 bases between. This CDR3 spans 15 amino acids. The CDR3 is CASSDSMGGIYGYTF. The CDR3 nucleotides read TGTGCCAGCAGTGACTCTATGGGGGGGATCTATGGCTACACCTTC.